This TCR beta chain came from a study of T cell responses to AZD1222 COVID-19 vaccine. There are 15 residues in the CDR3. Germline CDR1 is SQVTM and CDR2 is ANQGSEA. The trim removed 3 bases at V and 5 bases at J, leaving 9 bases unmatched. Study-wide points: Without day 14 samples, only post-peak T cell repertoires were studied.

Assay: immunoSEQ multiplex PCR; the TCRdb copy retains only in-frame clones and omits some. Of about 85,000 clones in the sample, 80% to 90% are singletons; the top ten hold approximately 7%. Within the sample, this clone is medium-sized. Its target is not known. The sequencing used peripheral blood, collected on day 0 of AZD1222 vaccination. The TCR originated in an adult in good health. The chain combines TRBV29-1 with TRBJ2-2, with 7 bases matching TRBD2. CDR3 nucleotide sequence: TGCAGCGTTGAGATGCGGTGGGAGGGGACCGGGGAGCTGTTTTTT. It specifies CSVEMRWEGTGELFF.